This entry is about one TCR beta chain. The data were obtained in a study of PD-L1 blockade in urothelial cancer. For the study at large: Most of the roughly 30 patients were men whose urothelial cancer was bladder-origin.

Germline CDR1 is GTSNPN and CDR2 is SVGIG (reference sequence). This CDR3 is built from 13 residues. V lost 4 bases and J 5 bases, leaving 11 bases between the germline ends. The time point: pretreatment peripheral blood. Urothelial carcinoma affected the patients, and it was locally advanced or metastatic. The method was immunoSEQ multiplex PCR; TCRdb's version includes in-frame clones alone and lacks a portion of them. The sample records about 72,000 clones, approximately 84% being singletons. Sample: PBMCs, taken around atezolizumab (anti-PD-L1) treatment. The chain employs TRBV30 and TRBJ2-2, with D possibly TRBD1 on 6 matching bases. The sequence came from a man aged 60 to 75 with urothelial cancer. The CDR3 DNA follows: TGTGCCTGGAACGCCCAGGGGACCGGGGAGCTGTTTTTT. Encoded protein: CAWNAQGTGELFF.